The 18 T cell receptor beta chains listed next were all sequenced from one sample in a study of T-cell reconstitution after alpha-beta-depleted transplantation in children. Unique molecular identifiers were used in preparing the TCRbeta library. TCRdb fed the PCR reads into MiXCR, producing one record per CDR3 protein. Here the sample spans almost 500,000 distinct CDR3 sequences, over 9.5% being singletons. Specimen: PBMCs, collected before TCRalphabeta/CD19-depleted stem cell transplant. These receptors all stem from a child aged 2-9 years with inherited bone marrow failure, due to receive a stem cell transplant.

About this clonotype: A much larger clone lies a single base off, so this may be a read error. The V gene is TRBV7-2, the J gene TRBJ2-7; a possible D gene is TRBD2 (5 bases). Deletions cut 2 bases from V and 1 base from J, with 12 bases between. This CDR3 is 15 amino acids long. Germline CDR1 reads SGHTA; CDR2 reads FQGNSA. CDR3 sequence: CASSLLGRASYEQYF. The CDR3 coding sequence is TGTGCCAGCAGCTTACTTGGGAGAGCTTCCTACGAGCAGTACTTC.

In this sample, this clonotype turned up many times. This sequence joins TRBV4-2 and TRBJ2-3; TRBD2 aligns across 9 bases. The trim removed 0 bases at V and 6 bases at J, leaving 13 bases unmatched. The CDR3 sequence is 18 residues long. The germline V gene has CDR1 LGHNA and CDR2 YNFKEQ. The CDR3 sequence: CASSQETPLAGTGDTQYF. In DNA, the CDR3 is TGTGCCAGCAGCCAAGAGACCCCTCTAGCGGGAACGGGCGATACGCAGTATTTT.

V is TRBV7-2 and J is TRBJ2-5; D is tentatively TRBD1 or TRBD2 (5 bases each). Trimming cost V 7 bases and J 0 bases, with 15 bases left between them. In germline, CDR1 is SGHTA, CDR2 FQGNSA. The CDR3 covers 15 residues. CDR3 amino acids: CASTRWDLYQETQYF. The CDR3 DNA reads TGTGCCAGCACCCGCTGGGACCTGTACCAAGAGACCCAGTACTTC. The variable domain in full, completed from reference TRBV7-2 and TRBJ2-5, reads GAGVSQSPSNKVTEKGKDVELRCDPISGHTALYWYRQSLGQGLEFLIYFQGNSAPDKSGLPSDRFSAERTGGSVSTLTIQRTQQEDSAVYLCASTRWDLYQETQYFGPGTRLLVL.

Ten or more counts support this clonotype. V gene TRBV5-1 combines with J gene TRBJ2-5, with D uncertain. The germline gives CDR1 SGHRS, CDR2 YFSETQ. This CDR3 is 12 amino acids long. V lost 3 bases and J lost 5, with 8 bases in between. This CDR3 reads CASSSNGETQYF. The DNA of the CDR3 is TGCGCCAGCAGCTCGAACGGGGAGACCCAGTACTTC.

This clonotype has ten or more counts. The gene calls are TRBV4-2 and TRBJ2-1; no clear D gene. The CDR3 extends over 17 amino acids. Germline values: CDR1 LGHNA, CDR2 YNFKEQ. V lost 0 bases, J lost 1 base, and 13 bases lay in between. The CDR3 is CASSQDVDVASYNEQFF. CDR3 DNA sequence: TGTGCCAGCAGCCAAGATGTGGACGTAGCTTCCTACAATGAGCAGTTCTTC.

The chain carries TRBV30 and TRBJ2-7; D is ambiguous. The CDR3 has 14 amino acids. Trimming pared 2 bases from V and 2 bases from J, leaving 13 bases between. Germline CDR1 GTSNPN, CDR2 SVGIG (reference sequence). The CDR3 coding sequence is TGTGCCTGGAGTACATCGGGCGGAGCCTACGAGCAGTACTTC. Translating gives CAWSTSGGAYEQYF.

The chain joins TRBV28 to TRBJ2-6; D unresolved. The CDR3 has 18 residues. Germline assignment: CDR1 MDHEN and CDR2 SYDVKM. With 3 bases removed from V and 0 bases from J, the gap between germline ends came to 15 bases. CDR3 residues: CASSFALASHSGANVLTF. The DNA for the CDR3 is TGTGCCAGCAGTTTCGCTCTGGCCAGCCACTCTGGGGCCAACGTCCTGACTTTC. Full variable domain (missing parts from reference TRBV28 and TRBJ2-6): DVKVTQSSRYLVKRTGEKVFLECVQDMDHENMFWYRQDPGLGLRLIYFSYDVKMKEKGDIPEGYSVSREKKERFSLILESASTNQTSMYLCASSFALASHSGANVLTFGAGSRLTVL.

The rearrangement links TRBV11-1 to TRBJ1-3, with D unresolved. CDR1 is SGHAT, CDR2 FQDESV, per germline (reference sequence). The CDR3 contains 11 residues. CDR3 region: CGIFSGNTIYF. The CDR3, as DNA: TGTGGGATTTTCTCTGGAAACACCATATATTTT.

The chain is built from TRBV29-1 and TRBJ2-5, with D possibly TRBD2 on 6 matching bases. Looked up from germline, CDR1 is SQVTM and CDR2 is ANQGSEA. V was clipped by 4 bases and J by 4 bases, with 13 bases between them. CDR3 length equals 13 residues. The CDR3 DNA is TGCAGCGTTGGCGGAGGGGTGGGAGAGACCCAGTACTTC. It specifies CSVGGGVGETQYF. The variable domain in full, completed from reference TRBV29-1 and TRBJ2-5, reads SAVISQKPSRDICQRGTSLTIQCQVDSQVTMMFWYRQQPGQSLTLIATANQGSEATYESGFVIDKFPISRPNLTFSTLTVSNMSPEDSSIYLCSVGGGVGETQYFGPGTRLLVL.

This clonotype was counted ten times or more. The chain links TRBV13 to TRBJ2-3; a possible D gene is TRBD2 (6 bases). This CDR3 has 14 residues. The V gene lost 2 bases and the J gene lost 4 bases, with 10 bases spanning the gap. Germline-derived CDR1 and CDR2 are PRHDT and FYEKMQ (reference sequence). Here the CDR3 reads CASSLYGRADTQYF. In nucleotides, the CDR3 is TGTGCCAGCAGCTTATACGGGAGAGCAGATACGCAGTATTTT.

This chain uses TRBV27 with TRBJ2-7, with TRBD2 matching 7 bases. V was pared by 3 bases and J by 2 bases, with 10 bases of the junction left unmatched. This CDR3 spans 16 amino acids. Germline values: CDR1 MNHEY, CDR2 SMNVEV (reference sequence). CDR3 protein: CASSFSPLAAAYEQYF. The CDR3 nucleotides read TGTGCCAGCAGTTTCAGCCCGCTAGCGGCTGCCTACGAGCAGTACTTC.

This clonotype was recorded many times. This chain connects TRBV6-5 to TRBJ2-1; D may be TRBD1 (6 bases). Trimming removed 4 bases from V and 12 bases from J, with 19 bases in between. The CDR3 length is 14 residues. Germline V lookup: CDR1 MNHEY, CDR2 SVGAGI. DNA of the CDR3: TGTGCCAGCAGTTTAAGACAGGTGATCGGCGGGCAGTTCTTC. As protein: CASSLRQVIGGQFF.

The rearrangement joins TRBV4-3 to TRBJ1-4, with TRBD1 as a possible D gene (5 bases). Trimming took 1 base from V and 6 from J, leaving 9 bases between them. This CDR3 has 14 residues. Germline V gives CDR1 LGHNA, CDR2 YSLEER. CDR3 protein: CASSQAGAYEKLFF. In DNA form, the CDR3 reads TGCGCCAGCAGCCAAGCCGGGGCTTATGAAAAACTGTTTTTT.

This clonotype was seen repeatedly, ten times or more. V is TRBV12-3 or TRBV12-4 and J is TRBJ2-7; 10 bases match TRBD2. Trimming took 1 base from V and 0 from J; bases not matched to a gene: 6. There are 17 residues in the CDR3. The CDR3 protein is CASSLGVLAGASYEQYF. CDR3 DNA: TGTGCCAGCAGTTTAGGGGTGCTAGCGGGGGCCTCCTACGAGCAGTACTTC.

This chain uses TRBV3-1 with TRBJ2-2, with D perhaps assigned TRBD1 or TRBD2 (6 bases each). Trimming removed 3 bases from V and 0 bases from J, with 17 bases in between. The CDR3 runs 18 residues. Germline V lookup: CDR1 LGHDT, CDR2 YNNKEL (reference sequence). CDR3 in amino acids: CASSQGPPGGPNTGELFF. The CDR3 bases are TGTGCCAGCAGCCAGGGCCCCCCCGGGGGCCCGAACACCGGGGAGCTGTTTTTT.

Only a few counts were recorded for this clonotype. The chain links TRBV4-2 to TRBJ2-1; TRBD2 matches at 8 bases. With 2 bases clipped from V and 4 bases from J, the junction kept 10 bases outside the gene matches. The CDR3 covers 17 residues. CDR1 LGHNA and CDR2 YNFKEQ come from the germline V gene. CDR3 in amino acids: CASSQIGEAGAYNEQFF. The CDR3 bases are TGTGCCAGCAGCCAAATCGGGGAAGCGGGAGCGTACAATGAGCAGTTCTTC.

This clonotype was seen a handful of times. The chain couples TRBV12-3 or TRBV12-4 to TRBJ2-1; no firm D call. Trimming removed 5 bases at V and 4 bases at J, with 15 bases between. This CDR3 contains 15 residues. Here the CDR3 reads CASSPSETVYNEQFF. In nucleotides, the CDR3 is TGTGCCAGCAGTCCCTCGGAAACGGTTTACAATGAGCAGTTCTTC.

This clonotype was recorded many times. This sequence joins TRBV20-1 and TRBJ1-2; D perhaps matches TRBD1 (6 bases). V was shortened by 6 bases and J by 5 bases, with 16 bases between the two germline ends. Per the germline V gene, CDR1 is DFQATT and CDR2 is SNEGSKA (reference sequence). This CDR3 contains 13 residues. The CDR3 here is CSAEGGTFYGYTF. The CDR3 DNA sequence: TGCAGTGCGGAGGGCGGGACATTTTATGGCTACACCTTC.